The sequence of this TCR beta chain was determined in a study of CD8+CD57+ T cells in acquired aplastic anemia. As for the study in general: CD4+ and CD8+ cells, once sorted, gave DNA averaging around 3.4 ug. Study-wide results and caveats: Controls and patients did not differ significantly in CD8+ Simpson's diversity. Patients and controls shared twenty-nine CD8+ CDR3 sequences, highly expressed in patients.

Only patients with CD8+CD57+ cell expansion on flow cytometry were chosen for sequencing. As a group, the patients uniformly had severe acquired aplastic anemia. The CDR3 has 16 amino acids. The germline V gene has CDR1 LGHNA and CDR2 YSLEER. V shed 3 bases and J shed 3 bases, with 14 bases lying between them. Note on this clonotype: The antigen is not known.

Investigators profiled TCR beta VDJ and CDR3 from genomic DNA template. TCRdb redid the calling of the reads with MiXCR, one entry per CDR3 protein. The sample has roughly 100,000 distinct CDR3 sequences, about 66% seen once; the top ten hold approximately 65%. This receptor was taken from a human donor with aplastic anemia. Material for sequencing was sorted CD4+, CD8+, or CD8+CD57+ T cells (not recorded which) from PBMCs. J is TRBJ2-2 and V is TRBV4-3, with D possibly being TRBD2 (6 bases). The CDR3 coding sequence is TGCGCCAGCAGCCATCTGGCAGGAGGGTACACCGGGGAGCTGTTTTTT. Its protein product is CASSHLAGGYTGELFF.